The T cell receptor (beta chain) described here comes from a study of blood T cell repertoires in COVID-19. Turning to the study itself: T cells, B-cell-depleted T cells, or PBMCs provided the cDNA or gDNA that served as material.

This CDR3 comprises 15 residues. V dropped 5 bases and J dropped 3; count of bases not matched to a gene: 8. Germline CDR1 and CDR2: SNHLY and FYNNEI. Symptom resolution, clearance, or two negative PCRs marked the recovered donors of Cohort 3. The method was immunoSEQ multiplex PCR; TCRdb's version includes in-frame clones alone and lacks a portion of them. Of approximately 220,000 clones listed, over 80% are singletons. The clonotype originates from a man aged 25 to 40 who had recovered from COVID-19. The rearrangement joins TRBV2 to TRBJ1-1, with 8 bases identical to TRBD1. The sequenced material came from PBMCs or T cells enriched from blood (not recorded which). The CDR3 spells CASSSRTGWDTEAFF. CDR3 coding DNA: TGTGCCAGCAGTTCCCGGACAGGGTGGGACACTGAAGCTTTCTTT.